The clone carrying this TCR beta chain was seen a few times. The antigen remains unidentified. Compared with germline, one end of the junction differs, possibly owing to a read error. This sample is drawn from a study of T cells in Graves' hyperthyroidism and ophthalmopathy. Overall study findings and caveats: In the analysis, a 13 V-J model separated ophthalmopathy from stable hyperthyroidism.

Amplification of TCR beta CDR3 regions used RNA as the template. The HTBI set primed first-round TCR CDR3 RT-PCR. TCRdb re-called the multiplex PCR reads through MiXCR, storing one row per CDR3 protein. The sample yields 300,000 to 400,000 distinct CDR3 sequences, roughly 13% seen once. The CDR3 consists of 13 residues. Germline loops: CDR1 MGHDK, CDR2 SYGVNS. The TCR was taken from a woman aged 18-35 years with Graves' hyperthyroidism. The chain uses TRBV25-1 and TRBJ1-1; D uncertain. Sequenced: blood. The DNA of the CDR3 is TGTGCCAGCAGTCTTGGGGTGAACACTGAAGTTTTCTTT. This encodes CASSLGVNTEVFF.